The clone carrying this T cell receptor (beta chain) is a singleton in its sample. The antigen is undetermined. The sample is drawn from a study of shared clonotypes between healthy human individuals. V lost 1 base to trimming and J lost 3 bases, with 9 bases between them. The CDR3 consists of 14 residues. Germline V CDR1 and CDR2: SEHNR, FQNEAQ (reference sequence). Notes on the study in general: The sampled material consisted only of blood, and tissue repertoires are likely to differ. Shared clonotypes: about 5% naive CD4, about 4% naive CD8, 2.3% memory CD4, 0.4% to 0.45% memory CD8.

The data were produced by immunoSEQ multiplex PCR, yet TCRdb's version contains in-frame clones alone and is incomplete. The repertoire includes 1.5 million to 2.5 million clones, approximately 95% of them detected once, and approximately 1% sits in the top ten. It was CD45RO-negative cells, positively selected for CCR7, that made up naive CD8 cells, with terminally differentiated effector memory CD45RA+ cells excluded. V gene TRBV7-9 combines with J gene TRBJ1-1; no reliable D call. The sequencing input was naive CD8+ T cells sorted from blood. This clonotype originated in a young man in good health. DNA of the CDR3: TGTGCCAGCAGCTTAGAGGCCCGGGACACTGAAGCTTTCTTT. It codes for CASSLEARDTEAFF.